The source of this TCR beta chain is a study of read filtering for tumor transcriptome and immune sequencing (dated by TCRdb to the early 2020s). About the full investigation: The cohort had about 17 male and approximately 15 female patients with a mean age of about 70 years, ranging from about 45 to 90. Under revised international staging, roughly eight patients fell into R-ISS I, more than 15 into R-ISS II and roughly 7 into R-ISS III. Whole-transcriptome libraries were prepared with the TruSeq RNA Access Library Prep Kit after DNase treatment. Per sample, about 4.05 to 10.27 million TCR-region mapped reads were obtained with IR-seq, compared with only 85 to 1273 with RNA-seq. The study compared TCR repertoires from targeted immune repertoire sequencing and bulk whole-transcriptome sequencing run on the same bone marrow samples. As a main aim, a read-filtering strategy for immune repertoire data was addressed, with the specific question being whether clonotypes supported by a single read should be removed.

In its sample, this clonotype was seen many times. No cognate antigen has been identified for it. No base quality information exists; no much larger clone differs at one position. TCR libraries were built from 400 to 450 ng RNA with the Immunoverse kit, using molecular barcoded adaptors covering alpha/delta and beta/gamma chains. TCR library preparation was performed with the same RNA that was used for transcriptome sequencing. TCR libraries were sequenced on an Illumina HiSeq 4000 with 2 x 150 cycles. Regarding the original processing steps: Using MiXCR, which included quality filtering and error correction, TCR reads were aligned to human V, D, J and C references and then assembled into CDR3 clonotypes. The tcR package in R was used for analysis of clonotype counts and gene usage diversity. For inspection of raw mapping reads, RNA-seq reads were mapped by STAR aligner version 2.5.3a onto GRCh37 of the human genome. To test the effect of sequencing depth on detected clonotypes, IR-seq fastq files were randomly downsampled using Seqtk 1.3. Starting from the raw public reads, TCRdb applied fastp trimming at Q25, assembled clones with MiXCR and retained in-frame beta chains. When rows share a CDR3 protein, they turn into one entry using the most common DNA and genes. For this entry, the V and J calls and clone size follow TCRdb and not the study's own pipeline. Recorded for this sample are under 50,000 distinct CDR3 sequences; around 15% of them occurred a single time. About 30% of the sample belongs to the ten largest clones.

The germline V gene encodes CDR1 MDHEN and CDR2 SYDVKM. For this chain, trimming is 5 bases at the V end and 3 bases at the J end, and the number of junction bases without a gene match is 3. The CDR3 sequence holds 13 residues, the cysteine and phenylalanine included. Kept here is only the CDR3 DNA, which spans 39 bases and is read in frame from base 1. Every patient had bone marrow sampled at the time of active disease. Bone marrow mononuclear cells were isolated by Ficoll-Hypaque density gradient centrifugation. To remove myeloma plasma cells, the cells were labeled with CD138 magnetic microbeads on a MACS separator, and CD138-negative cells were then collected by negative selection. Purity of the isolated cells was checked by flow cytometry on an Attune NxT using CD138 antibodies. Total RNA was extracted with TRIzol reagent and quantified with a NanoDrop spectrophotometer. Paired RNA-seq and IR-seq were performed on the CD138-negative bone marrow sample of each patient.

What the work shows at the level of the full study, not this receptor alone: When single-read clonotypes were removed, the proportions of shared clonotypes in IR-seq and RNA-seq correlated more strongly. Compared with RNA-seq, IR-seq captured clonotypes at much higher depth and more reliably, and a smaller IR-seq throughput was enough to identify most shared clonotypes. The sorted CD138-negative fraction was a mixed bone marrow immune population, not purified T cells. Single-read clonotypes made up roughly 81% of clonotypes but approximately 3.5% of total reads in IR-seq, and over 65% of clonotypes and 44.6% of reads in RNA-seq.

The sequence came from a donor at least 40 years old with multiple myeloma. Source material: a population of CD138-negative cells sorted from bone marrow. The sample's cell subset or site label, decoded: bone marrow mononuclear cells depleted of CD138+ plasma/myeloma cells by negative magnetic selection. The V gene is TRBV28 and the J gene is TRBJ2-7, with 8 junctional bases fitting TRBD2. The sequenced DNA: TGTGCCAGCAGTGCTAGCGGGCACTACGAGCAGTACTTC. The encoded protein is CASSASGHYEQYF.